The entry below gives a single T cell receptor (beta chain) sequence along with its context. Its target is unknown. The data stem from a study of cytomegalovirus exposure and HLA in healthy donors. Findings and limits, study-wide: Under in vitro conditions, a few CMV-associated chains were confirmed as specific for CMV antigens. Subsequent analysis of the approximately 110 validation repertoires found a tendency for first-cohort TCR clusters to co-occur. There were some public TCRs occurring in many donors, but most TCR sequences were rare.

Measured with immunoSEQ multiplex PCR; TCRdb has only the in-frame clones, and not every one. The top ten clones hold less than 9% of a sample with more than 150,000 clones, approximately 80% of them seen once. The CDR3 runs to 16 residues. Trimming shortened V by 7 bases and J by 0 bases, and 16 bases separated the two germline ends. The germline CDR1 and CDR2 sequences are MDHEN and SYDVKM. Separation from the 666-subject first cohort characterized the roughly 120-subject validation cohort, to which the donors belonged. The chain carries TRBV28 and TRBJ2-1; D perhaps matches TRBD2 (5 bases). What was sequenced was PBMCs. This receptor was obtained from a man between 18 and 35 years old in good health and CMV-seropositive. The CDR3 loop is CASIARTGSSYNEQFF. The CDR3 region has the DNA TGTGCCAGCATTGCCCGGACGGGGAGCTCCTACAATGAGCAGTTCTTC.